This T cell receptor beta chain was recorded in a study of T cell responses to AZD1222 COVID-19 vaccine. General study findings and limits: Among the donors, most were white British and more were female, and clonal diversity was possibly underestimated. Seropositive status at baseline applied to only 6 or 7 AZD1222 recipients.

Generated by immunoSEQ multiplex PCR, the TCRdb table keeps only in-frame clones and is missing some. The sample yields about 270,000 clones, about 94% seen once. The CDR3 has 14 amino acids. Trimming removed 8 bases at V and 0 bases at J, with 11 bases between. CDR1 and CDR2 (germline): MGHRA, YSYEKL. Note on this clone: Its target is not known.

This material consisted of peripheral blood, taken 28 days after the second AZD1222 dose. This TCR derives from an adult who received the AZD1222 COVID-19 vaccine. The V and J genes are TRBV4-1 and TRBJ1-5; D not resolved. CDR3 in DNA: TGCGCCAGCGGTCGGGGATATAGCAATCAGCCCCAGCATTTT. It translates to CASGRGYSNQPQHF.